What follows is one T cell receptor (beta chain) and its context. Its antigen remains unknown. These data come from a study of shared clonotypes between healthy human individuals. At the level of the study: Per donor, CD8 memory used one plate, CD8 naive used two, CD4 memory used three and CD4 naive used three.

The method was immunoSEQ multiplex PCR; TCRdb's version includes in-frame clones alone and lacks a portion of them. The sample includes 90,000 to 120,000 clones, roughly 70% of them seen just once. Study observations and caveats: Across a handful of donors, naive CD4 shared roughly 5.1%, naive CD8 around 4%, memory CD4 roughly 2.4%, memory CD8 around 0.36%. Relative to clonotypes present in all four donors, those not shared had lower generation probabilities.

The V and J ends lost 0 bases and 7 bases respectively, with 19 bases between them. This CDR3 contains 16 residues. Germline assignment: CDR1 SGHVS and CDR2 FQNEAQ. This TCR was recovered from a woman under 40 in good health. The chain links TRBV7-8 to TRBJ2-7; D not certain. The sequenced sample was memory CD8+ T cells sorted from blood. The subset was: CD45RO+ cells pooled with CCR7-negative TemRA cells. The CDR3 sequence is CASSLATGPPWKEQYF. The CDR3 DNA sequence: TGTGCCAGCAGCTTAGCTACCGGGCCCCCCTGGAAGGAGCAGTACTTC.